This is a list of T cell receptor beta chains from one sample in a study of blood T cell repertoires in COVID-19. Libraries were prepared by immunoSEQ multiplex PCR; TCRdb keeps only in-frame clonotypes and omits some of them. The table includes roughly 170,000 clones, 70% to 80% detected once. Sequencing was performed on peripheral blood. These receptors were collected from a woman aged 55-70 years with COVID-19, enrolled during active disease. CDR3s include the opening cysteine and the closing phenylalanine or tryptophan. D genes are given only for firm matches. Not every row has a clone size; where given, it reads once, few, many or a size class.

CDR3nt	CDR3aa	v_gene	j_gene	abundance	d_gene
TGTGCCAGCAGTCCCCGGGACAGGGGGCATACTGAAGCTTTCTTT	CASSPRDRGHTEAFF	TRBV6-5	TRBJ1-1	NA	TRBD1
TGTGCCAGCAGCAGACCGGGACTAGGGGAGACCCAGTACTTC	CASSRPGLGETQYF	TRBV11-1	TRBJ2-5	once	TRBD2
TGTGCCAGCAGCCGGGACAGGGCGTCAGGAAACACCATATATTTT	CASSRDRASGNTIYF	TRBV7-2	TRBJ1-3	NA	TRBD1
TGTGCCAGCAGTTACTCGAGAGGGAGGGGGGAGACCCAGTACTTC	CASSYSRGRGETQYF	TRBV6-5	TRBJ2-5	NA	NA
TGTGCCAGCAGGTCGACAGGGGGTATAGGGGGCTACACCTTC	CASRSTGGIGGYTF	TRBV2	TRBJ1-2	many	TRBD1
TGTGCCAGCAGTCCAATGGCGGGGGGCGGGGAGACCCAGTACTTC	CASSPMAGGGETQYF	TRBV25-1	TRBJ2-5	once	TRBD2
TGCAGCGTTGCCACAGGGCCGAGGGGTGAAAAACTGTTTTTT	CSVATGPRGEKLFF	TRBV29-1	TRBJ1-4	NA	NA
TGTGCCAGCAGCCAACCCAAGGGGGCCGGGGAGCTGTTTTTT	CASSQPKGAGELFF	TRBV5-4	TRBJ2-2	NA	NA
TGCAGCGTTGCGGTACTAGCGGGGACCTACGAGCAGTACTTC	CSVAVLAGTYEQYF	TRBV29-1	TRBJ2-7	NA	TRBD2
TGTGCCAGCAGTAGGGGGCTAGGGATTGAAGCTTTCTTT	CASSRGLGIEAFF	TRBV6-5	TRBJ1-1	NA	TRBD1
TGCGCCAGCAGCCACAGTGGGCGGGATACTCAAGAGACCCAGTACTTC	CASSHSGRDTQETQYF	TRBV4-1	TRBJ2-5	NA	NA
TGTGCCAGCACCCCGCGGACTGAAGCTTTCTTT	CASTPRTEAFF	TRBV11-2	TRBJ1-1	NA	NA
TGTGCCAGCAGCTTGGGAGGGACAGGTATCAACACTGAAGCTTTCTTT	CASSLGGTGINTEAFF	TRBV5-4	TRBJ1-1	NA	TRBD1
TGTGCCAGCAGTTTGCTACAGGGGACTTCTGGGGCCAACGTCCTGACTTTC	CASSLLQGTSGANVLTF	TRBV28	TRBJ2-6	NA	NA
TGTGCCAGCAGCTTAATTGGCGATACGCAGTATTTT	CASSLIGDTQYF	TRBV7-2	TRBJ2-3	NA	NA
TGTGCCAGCTCATCAAAAACGGACTCCTATGGCTACACCTTC	CASSSKTDSYGYTF	TRBV18	TRBJ1-2	NA	NA
TGCGCCAGCAGCTTTGTACTAGCGGGGATTCAAGAGACCCAGTACTTC	CASSFVLAGIQETQYF	TRBV5-1	TRBJ2-5	NA	TRBD2
TGCGCCAGCAGCCAGGGAGGGTACGAGCAGTACTTC	CASSQGGYEQYF	TRBV5-1	TRBJ2-7	NA	TRBD2
TGTGCCAGCAGCTTTTACAGGGGTCGCGCTGGAAACACCATATATTTT	CASSFYRGRAGNTIYF	TRBV7-2	TRBJ1-3	once	TRBD1
TGTGCCACCAGCAGAGATAGAATGAACACTGAAGCTTTCTTT	CATSRDRMNTEAFF	TRBV15	TRBJ1-1	NA	NA
TGTGCCAGCAGCTCAATTCCGACTAGCCTAGGGGAGCAGTTCTTC	CASSSIPTSLGEQFF	TRBV7-2	TRBJ2-1	NA	TRBD2
TGTGCCACCAGTGATTGGAGGGGCGAGCAGTACTTC	CATSDWRGEQYF	TRBV24-1	TRBJ2-7	few	NA
TGTGCCAGCGGACTGTCCAGGCATTTT	CASGLSRHF	TRBV28	TRBJ1-5	few	NA
TGTGCCAGCAGCTCAGTTTCCGGGGAGCTGTTTTTT	CASSSVSGELFF	TRBV6-5	TRBJ2-2	NA	NA
TGTGCCAGTACTTCTTCCCCACAGATTGAAGCTTTCTTT	CASTSSPQIEAFF	TRBV19	TRBJ1-1	NA	NA
TGTGCCAGCAGCTTAGTGGGGGGAAACTCTGGAAACACCATATATTTT	CASSLVGGNSGNTIYF	TRBV7-2	TRBJ1-3	NA	NA
TGTGCCAGCAGCCAAGATACCGCTAGCGCTATAGCCAAAAACATTCAGTACTTC	CASSQDTASAIAKNIQYF	TRBV3-1/TRBV3-2	TRBJ2-4	NA	NA
TGTGCCAGCAGTTCCCTTACTAGCGGGAGGGTGGATGAGCAGTTCTTC	CASSSLTSGRVDEQFF	TRBV6-6	TRBJ2-1	NA	TRBD2